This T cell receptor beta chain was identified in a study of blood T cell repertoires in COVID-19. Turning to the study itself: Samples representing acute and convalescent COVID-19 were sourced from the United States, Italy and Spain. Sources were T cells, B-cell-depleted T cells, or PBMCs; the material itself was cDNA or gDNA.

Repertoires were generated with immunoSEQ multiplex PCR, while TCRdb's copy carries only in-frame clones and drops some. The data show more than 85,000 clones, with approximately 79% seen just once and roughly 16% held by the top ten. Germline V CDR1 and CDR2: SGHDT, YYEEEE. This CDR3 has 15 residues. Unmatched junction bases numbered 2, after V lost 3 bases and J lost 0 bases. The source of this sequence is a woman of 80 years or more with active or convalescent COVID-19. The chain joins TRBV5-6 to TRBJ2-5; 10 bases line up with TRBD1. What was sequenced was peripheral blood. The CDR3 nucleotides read TGTGCCAGCAGCTGGGGACAGGGGAACCAAGAGACCCAGTACTTC. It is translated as CASSWGQGNQETQYF.